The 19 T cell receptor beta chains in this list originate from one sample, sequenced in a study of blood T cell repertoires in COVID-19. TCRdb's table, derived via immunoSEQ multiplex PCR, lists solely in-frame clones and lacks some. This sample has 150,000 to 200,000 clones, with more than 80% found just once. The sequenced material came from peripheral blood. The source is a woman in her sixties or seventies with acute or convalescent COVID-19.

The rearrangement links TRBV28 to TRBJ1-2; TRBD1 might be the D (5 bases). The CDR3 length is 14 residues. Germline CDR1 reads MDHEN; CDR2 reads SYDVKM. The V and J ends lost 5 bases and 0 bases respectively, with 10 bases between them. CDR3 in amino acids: CASSTQVPNYGYTF. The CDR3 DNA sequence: TGTGCCAGCAGTACACAGGTTCCTAACTATGGCTACACCTTC.

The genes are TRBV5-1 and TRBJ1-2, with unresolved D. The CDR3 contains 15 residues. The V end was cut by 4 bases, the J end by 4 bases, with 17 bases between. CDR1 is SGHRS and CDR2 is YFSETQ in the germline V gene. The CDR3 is CASSPTTMRSYGYTF. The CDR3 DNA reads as TGCGCCAGCAGCCCAACCACCATGCGTTCCTATGGCTACACCTTC.

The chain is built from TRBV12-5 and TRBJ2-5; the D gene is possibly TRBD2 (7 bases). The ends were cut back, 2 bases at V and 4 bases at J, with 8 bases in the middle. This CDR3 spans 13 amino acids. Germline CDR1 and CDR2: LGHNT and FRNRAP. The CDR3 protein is CASGLRGGETQYF. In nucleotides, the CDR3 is TGTGCTAGTGGTTTGAGGGGGGGAGAGACCCAGTACTTC.

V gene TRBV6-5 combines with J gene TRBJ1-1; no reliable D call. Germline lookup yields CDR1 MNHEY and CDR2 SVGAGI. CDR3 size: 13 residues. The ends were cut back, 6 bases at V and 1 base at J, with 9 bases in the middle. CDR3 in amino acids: CASRAEANTEAFF. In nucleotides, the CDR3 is TGTGCCAGCAGGGCTGAGGCGAACACTGAAGCTTTCTTT.

The CDR3 reads CAISRLDGETQYF. The CDR3 bases are TGTGCCATCAGTAGACTAGACGGAGAGACCCAGTACTTC. V usage is TRBV10-3 and J usage is TRBJ2-5, with TRBD2 as a possible D gene (6 bases). V was cut by 5 bases and J by 4 bases, with 11 bases left in between. CDR3 size: 13 residues. Germline CDR1 is ENHRY and CDR2 is SYGVKD.

CDR3 region: CASSLSGTSPRTDTQYF. CDR3 DNA: TGTGCCAGCAGCCTCTCCGGGACTAGCCCACGAACAGATACGCAGTATTTT. The chain employs TRBV3-1 (or the pseudogene TRBV3-2) and TRBJ2-3; 9 bases align to TRBD2. The germline V gene has CDR1 LGHDT and CDR2 YNNKEL (reference sequence). With V trimmed by 4 bases and J by 3 bases, 11 bases remained unmatched. CDR3 length equals 17 residues.

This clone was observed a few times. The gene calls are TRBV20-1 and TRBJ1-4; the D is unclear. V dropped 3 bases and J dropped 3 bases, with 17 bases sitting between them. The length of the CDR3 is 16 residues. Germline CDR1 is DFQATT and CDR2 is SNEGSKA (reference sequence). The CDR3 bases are TGCAGTGCTAGTGGGGTTCTTGGGAGGCCTAATGAAAAACTGTTTTTT. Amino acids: CSASGVLGRPNEKLFF.

CDR3 sequence (DNA): TGCGCCAGCAGCCTCCTATTCTCTGGGGCCAACGTCCTGACTTTC. It codes for CASSLLFSGANVLTF. The chain combines TRBV5-1 with TRBJ2-6; unclear D gene. Trimming took 4 bases from V and 0 from J, leaving 8 bases between them. The CDR3 is 15 amino acids. Germline V gene lookup returns CDR1 SGHRS and CDR2 YFSETQ.

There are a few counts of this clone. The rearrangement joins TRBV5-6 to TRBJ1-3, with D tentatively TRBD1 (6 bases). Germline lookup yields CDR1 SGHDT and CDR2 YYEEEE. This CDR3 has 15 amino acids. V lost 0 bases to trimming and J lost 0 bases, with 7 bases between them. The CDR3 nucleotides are TGTGCCAGCAGCTTGGAAGGGGGCTCTGGAAACACCATATATTTT. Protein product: CASSLEGGSGNTIYF. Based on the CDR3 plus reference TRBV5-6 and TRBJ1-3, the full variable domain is DAGVTQSPTHLIKTRGQQVTLRCSPKSGHDTVSWYQQALGQGPQFIFQYYEEEERQRGNFPDRFSGHQFPNYSSELNVNALLLGDSALYLCASSLEGGSGNTIYFGEGSWLTVV.

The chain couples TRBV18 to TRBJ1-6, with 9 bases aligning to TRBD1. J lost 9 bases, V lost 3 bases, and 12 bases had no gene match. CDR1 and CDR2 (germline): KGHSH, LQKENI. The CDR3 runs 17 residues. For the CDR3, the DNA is TGTGCCAGCTCACCCTACCTCAGACAGGGGGAAAGTTCACCCCTCCACTTT. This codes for CASSPYLRQGESSPLHF.

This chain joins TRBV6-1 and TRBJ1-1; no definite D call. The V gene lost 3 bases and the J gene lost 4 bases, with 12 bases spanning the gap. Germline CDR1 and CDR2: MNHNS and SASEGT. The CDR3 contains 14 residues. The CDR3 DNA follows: TGTGCCAGCAGTGACCCGGGGAGGCTCACTGAAGCTTTCTTT. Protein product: CASSDPGRLTEAFF.

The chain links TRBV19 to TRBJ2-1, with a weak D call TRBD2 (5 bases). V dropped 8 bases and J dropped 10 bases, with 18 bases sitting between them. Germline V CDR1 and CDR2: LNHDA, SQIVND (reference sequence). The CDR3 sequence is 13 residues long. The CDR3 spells CASSTKGLAEQFF. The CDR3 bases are TGTGCCAGTTCTACTAAGGGCCTAGCCGAGCAGTTCTTC. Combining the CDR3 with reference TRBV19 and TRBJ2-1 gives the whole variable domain DGGITQSPKYLFRKEGQNVTLSCEQNLNHDAMYWYRQDPGQGLRLIYYSQIVNDFQKGDIAEGYSVSREKKESFPLTVTSAQKNPTAFYLCASSTKGLAEQFFGPGTRLTVL.

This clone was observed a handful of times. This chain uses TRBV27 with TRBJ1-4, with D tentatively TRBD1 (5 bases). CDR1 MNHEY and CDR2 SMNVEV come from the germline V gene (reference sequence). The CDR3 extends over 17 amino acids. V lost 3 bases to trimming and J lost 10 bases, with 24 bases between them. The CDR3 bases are TGTGCCAGCAGTTTGGATGGACATTCCACCCCTTACGGAAAACTGTTTTTT. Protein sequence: CASSLDGHSTPYGKLFF. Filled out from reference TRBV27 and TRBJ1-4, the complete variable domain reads EAQVTQNPRYLITVTGKKLTVTCSQNMNHEYMSWYRQDPGLGLRQIYYSMNVEVTDKGDVPEGYKVSRKEKRNFPLILESPSPNQTSLYFCASSLDGHSTPYGKLFFGSGTQLSVL.

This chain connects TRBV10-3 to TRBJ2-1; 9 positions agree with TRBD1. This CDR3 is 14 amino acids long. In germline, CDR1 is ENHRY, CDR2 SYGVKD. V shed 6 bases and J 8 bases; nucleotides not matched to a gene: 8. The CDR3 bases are TGTGCCATCAGACGGACAGGGGCGGGGGATGAGCAGTTCTTC. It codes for CAIRRTGAGDEQFF.

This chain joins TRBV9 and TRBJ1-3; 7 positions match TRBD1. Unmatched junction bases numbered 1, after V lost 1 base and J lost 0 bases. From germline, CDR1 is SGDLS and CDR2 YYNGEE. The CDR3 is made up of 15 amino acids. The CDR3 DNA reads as TGTGCCAGCAGCGTACAGGGGGGCTCTGGAAACACCATATATTTT. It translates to CASSVQGGSGNTIYF.

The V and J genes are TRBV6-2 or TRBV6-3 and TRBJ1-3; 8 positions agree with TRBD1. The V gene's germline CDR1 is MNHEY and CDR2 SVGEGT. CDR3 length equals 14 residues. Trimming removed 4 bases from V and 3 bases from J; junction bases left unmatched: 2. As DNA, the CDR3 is TGTGCCAGCAGTTCGACAGGGGTTGGAAACACCATATATTTT. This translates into CASSSTGVGNTIYF.

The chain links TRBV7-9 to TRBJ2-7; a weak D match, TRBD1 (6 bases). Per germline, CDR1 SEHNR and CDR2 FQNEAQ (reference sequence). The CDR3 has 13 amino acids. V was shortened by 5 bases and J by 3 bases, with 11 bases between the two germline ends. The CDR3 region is CASSPGQVYEQYF. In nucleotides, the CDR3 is TGTGCCAGCAGCCCGGGACAAGTCTACGAGCAGTACTTC.

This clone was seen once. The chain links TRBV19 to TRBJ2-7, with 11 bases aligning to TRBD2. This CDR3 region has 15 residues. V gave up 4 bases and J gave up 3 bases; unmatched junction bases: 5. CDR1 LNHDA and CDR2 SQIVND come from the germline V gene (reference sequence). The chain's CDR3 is CASSTTSGSLYEQYF. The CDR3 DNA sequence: TGTGCCAGTAGTACCACTAGCGGGAGTCTCTACGAGCAGTACTTC.

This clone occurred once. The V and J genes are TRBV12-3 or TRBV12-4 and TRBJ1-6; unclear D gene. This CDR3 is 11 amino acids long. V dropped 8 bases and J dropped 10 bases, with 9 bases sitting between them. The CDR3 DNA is TGTGCCAGCGGTCGGGAATCACCCCTCCACTTT. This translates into CASGRESPLHF.